The sequence of this T cell receptor (beta chain) was determined in a study of T cell repertoires in cytomegalovirus infection. About the research overall: Carrying CMV and the relevant HLA type showed in public TCR beta signatures. Findings and caveats of the study: CMV-specific HLA-C-restricted TCR beta clonotypes dominated the ex vivo response.

TCRdb fed the reads into MiXCR, producing one record per CDR3 protein. The table has about 300,000 distinct CDR3 sequences, roughly a tenth seen once. This clonotype has ten or more counts. The antigen remains unidentified. CDR1 MNHNS and CDR2 SASEGT come from the germline V gene. The CDR3 is made up of 15 amino acids. V was pared by 6 bases and J by 0 bases, with 12 bases between. This TCR derives from a human donor in good health (CMV status not recorded). Some clones in this sample may be carry-over from other donors' samples. The material sequenced was PBMCs. This chain connects TRBV6-1 to TRBJ1-3; no clear D gene. CDR3 protein: CASRLEYSSGNTIYF. The CDR3 DNA sequence: TGTGCCAGCAGGCTGGAGTACAGCTCTGGAAACACCATATATTTT.